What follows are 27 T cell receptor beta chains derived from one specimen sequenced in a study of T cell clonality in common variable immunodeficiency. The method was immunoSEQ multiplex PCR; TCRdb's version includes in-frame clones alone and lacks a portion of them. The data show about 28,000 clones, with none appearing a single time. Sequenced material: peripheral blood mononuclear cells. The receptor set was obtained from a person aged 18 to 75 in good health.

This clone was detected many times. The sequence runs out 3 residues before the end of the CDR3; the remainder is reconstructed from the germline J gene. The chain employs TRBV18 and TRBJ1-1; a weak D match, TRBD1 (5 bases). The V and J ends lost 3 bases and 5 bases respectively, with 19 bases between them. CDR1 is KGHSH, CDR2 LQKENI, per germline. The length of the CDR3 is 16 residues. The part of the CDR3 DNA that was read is TGTGCCAGCTCACCCCCGGAGGCAGGGAGGGATACTGAA. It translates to CASSPPEAGRDTE. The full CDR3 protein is CASSPPEAGRDTEAFF. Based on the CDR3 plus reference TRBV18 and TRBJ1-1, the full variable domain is NAGVMQNPRHLVRRRGQEARLRCSPMKGHSHVYWYRQLPEEGLKFMVYLQKENIIDESGMPKERFSAEFPKEGPSILRIQQVVRGDSAAYFCASSPPEAGRDTEAFFGQGTRLTVV.

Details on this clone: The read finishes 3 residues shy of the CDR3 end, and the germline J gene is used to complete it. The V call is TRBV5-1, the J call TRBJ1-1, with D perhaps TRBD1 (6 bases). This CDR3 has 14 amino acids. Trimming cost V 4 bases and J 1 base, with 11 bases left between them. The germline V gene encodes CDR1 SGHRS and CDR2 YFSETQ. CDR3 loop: CASSTRTANTEAFF. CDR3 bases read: TGCGCCAGCAGCACACGGACAGCGAACACTGAA.

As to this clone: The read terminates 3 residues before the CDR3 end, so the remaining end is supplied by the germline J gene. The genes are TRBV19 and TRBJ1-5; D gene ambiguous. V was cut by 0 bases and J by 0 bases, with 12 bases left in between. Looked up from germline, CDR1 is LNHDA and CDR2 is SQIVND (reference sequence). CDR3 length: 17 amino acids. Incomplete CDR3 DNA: TGTGCCAGTAGTATAGATTTGAGGTCGTATAGCAATCAGCCC. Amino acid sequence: CASSIDLRSYSNQP. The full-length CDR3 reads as CASSIDLRSYSNQPQHF.

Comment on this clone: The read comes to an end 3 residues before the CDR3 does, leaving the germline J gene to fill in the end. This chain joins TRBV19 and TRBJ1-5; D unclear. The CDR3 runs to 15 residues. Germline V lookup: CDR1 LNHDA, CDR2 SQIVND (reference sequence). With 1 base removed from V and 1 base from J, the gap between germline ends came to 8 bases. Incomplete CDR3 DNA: TGTGCCAGTAGTATAGCGGCGGGGAGCAATCAGCCC. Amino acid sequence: CASSIAAGSNQP. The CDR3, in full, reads CASSIAAGSNQPQHF.

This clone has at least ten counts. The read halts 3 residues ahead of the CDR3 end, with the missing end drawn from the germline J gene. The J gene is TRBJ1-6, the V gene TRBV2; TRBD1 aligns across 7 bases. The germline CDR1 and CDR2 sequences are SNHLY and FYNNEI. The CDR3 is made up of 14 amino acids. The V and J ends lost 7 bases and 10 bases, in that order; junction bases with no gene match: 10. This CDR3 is CASKDGRGDSPLHF. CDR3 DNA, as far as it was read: TGTGCCAGCAAGGATGGCAGGGGGGACTCACCC.

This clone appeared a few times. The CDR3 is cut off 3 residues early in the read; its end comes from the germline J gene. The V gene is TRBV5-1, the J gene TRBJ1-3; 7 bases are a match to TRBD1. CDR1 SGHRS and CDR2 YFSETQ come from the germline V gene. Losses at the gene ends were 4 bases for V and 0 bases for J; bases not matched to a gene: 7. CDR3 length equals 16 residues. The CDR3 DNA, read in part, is TGCGCCAGCAGCCAGGGACAGCTTAACTCTGGAAACACC. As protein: CASSQGQLNSGNT. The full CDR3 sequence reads CASSQGQLNSGNTIYF.

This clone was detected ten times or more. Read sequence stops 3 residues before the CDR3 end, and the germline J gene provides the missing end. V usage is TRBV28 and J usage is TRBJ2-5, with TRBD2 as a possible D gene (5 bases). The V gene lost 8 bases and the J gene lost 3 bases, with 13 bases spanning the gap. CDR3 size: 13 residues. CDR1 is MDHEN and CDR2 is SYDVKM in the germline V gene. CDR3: CASYRSGEETQYF. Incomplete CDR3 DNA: TGTGCCAGCTATCGCAGCGGCGAAGAGACC.

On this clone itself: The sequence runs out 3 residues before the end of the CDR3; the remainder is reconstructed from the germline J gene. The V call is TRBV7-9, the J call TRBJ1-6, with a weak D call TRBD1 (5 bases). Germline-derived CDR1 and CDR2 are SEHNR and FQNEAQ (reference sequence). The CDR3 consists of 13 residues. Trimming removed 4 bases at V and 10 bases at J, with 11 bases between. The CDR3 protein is CASSSWDSSPLHF. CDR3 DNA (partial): TGTGCCAGCAGCTCCTGGGACTCCTCACCC.

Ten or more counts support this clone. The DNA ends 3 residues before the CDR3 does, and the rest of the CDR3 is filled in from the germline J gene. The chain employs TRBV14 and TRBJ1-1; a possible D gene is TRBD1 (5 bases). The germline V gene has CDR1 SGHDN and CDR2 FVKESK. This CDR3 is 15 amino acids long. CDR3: CASSQVFGATTEAFF. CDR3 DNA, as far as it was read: TGTGCCAGCAGCCAAGTTTTTGGGGCAACTACCGAA.

The CDR3 protein is CASRTQGQETQYF. The sequenced CDR3 bases are TGTGCCAGCAGGACACAGGGCCAGGAGACC. The chain employs TRBV6-2 or TRBV6-3 and TRBJ2-5, with D tentatively TRBD1 (6 bases). The CDR3 end is not reached by the read, which stops 3 residues before it; the germline J gene fills it in. Germline CDR1 reads MNHEY; CDR2 reads SVGEGT. Trimming removed 6 bases from V and 5 bases from J, with 13 bases in between. This CDR3 is 13 amino acids long.

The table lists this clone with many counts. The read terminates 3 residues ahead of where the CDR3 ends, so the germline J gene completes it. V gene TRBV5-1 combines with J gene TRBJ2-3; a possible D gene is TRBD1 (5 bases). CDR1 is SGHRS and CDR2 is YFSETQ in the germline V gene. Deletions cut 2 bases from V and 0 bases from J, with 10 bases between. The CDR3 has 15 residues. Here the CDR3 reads CASSLQAPSTDTQYF. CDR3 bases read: TGCGCCAGCAGCTTACAGGCCCCTAGCACAGATACG.

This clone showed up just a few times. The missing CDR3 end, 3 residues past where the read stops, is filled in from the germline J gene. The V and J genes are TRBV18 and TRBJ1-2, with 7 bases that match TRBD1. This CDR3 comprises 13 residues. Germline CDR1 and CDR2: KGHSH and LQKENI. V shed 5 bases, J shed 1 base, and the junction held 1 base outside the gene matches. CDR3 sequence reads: CASSRDSNYGYTF. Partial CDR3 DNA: TGTGCCAGCTCAAGGGACAGTAACTATGGC.

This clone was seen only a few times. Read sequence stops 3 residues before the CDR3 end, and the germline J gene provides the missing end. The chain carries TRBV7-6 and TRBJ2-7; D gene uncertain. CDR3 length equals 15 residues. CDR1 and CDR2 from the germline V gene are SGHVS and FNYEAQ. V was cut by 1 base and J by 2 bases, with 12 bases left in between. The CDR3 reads CASSLGGLFPYEQYF. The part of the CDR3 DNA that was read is TGTGCCAGCAGCTTAGGAGGTCTTTTTCCCTACGAG.

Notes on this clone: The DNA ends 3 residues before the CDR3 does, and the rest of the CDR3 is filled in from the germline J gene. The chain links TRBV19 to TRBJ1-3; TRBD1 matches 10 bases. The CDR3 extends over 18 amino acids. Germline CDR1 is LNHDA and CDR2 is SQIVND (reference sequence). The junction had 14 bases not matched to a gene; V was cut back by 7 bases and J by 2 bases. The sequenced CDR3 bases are TGTGCCAGTACCGAGACAGGGGGCCCTATACGAACTGGAAACACC. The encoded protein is CASTETGGPIRTGNT. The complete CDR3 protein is CASTETGGPIRTGNTIYF.

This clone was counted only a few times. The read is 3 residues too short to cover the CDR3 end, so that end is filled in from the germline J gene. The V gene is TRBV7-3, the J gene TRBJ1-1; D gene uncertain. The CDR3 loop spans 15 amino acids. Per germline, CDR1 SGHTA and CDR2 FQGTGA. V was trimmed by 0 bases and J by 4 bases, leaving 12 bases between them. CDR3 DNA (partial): TGTGCCAGCAGCTTAACCGGGTTACTCGGCACTGAA. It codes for CASSLTGLLGTE. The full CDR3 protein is CASSLTGLLGTEAFF. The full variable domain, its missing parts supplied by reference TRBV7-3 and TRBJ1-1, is GAGVSQTPSNKVTEKGKYVELRCDPISGHTALYWYRQSLGQGPEFLIYFQGTGAADDSGLPNDRFFAVRPEGSVSTLKIQRTERGDSAVYLCASSLTGLLGTEAFFGQGTRLTVV.

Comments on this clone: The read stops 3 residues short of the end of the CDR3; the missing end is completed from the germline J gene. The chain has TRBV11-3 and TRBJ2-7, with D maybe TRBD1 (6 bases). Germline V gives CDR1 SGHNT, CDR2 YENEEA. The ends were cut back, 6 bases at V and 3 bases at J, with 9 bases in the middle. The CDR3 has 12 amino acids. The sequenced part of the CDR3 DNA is TGTGCCAGCAGTAGGGACAACTACGAG. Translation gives CASSRDNYE. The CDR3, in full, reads CASSRDNYEQYF. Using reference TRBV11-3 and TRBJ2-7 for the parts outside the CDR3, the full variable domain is EAGVVQSPRYKIIEKKQPVAFWCNPISGHNTLYWYLQNLGQGPELLIRYENEEAVDDSQLPKDRFSAERLKGVDSTLKIQPAELGDSAVYLCASSRDNYEQYFGPGTRLTVT.

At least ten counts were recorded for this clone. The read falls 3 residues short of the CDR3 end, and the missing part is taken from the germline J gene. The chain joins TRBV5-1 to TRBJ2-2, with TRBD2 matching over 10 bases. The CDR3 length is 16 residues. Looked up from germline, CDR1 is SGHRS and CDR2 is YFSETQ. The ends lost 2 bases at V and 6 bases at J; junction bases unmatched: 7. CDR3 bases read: TGCGCCAGCAGCTTTTCAGCGGGGGGGATTGCCGGGGAG. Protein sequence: CASSFSAGGIAGE. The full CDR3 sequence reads CASSFSAGGIAGELFF.

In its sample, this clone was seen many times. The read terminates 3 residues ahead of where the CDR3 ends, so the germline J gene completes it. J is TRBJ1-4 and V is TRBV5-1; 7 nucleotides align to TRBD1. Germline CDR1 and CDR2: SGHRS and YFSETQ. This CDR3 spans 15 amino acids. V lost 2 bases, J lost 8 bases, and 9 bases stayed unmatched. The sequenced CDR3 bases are TGCGCCAGCAGCTTTACAGGGGTTAGGGGAGAAAAA. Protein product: CASSFTGVRGEK. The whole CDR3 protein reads CASSFTGVRGEKLFF.

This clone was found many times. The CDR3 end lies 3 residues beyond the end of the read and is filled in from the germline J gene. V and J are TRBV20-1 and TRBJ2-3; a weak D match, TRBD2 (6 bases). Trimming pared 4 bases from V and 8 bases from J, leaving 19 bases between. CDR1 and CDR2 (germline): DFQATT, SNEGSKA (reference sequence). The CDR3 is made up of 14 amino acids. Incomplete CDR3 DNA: TGCAGTGCTAAGTCGCCTAGCGAGGACGCTACG. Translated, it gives CSAKSPSEDAT. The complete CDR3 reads CSAKSPSEDATQYF.

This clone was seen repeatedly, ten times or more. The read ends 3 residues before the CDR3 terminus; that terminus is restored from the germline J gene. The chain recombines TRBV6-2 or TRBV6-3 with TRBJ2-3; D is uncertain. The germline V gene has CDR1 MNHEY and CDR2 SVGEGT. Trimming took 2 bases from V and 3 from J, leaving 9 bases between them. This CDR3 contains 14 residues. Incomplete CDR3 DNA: TGTGCCAGCAGTTACCTTGCAAGGACAGATACG. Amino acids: CASSYLARTDT. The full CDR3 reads CASSYLARTDTQYF.

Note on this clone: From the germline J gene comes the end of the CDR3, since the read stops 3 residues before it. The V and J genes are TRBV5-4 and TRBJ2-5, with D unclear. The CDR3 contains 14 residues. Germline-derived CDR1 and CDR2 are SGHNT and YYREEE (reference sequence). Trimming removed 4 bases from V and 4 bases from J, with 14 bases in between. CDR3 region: CASSPLGARETQYF. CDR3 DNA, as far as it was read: TGTGCCAGCAGCCCATTGGGCGCGAGAGAGACC.

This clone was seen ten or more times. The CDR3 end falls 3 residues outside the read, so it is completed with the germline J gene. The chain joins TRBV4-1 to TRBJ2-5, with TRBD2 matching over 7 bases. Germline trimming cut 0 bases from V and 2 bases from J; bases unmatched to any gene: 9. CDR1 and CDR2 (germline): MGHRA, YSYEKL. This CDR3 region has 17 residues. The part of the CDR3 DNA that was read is TGCGCCAGCAGCCAAGACGTGGCCGGGGGAGGGCAAGAGACC. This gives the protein CASSQDVAGGGQET. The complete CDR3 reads CASSQDVAGGGQETQYF.

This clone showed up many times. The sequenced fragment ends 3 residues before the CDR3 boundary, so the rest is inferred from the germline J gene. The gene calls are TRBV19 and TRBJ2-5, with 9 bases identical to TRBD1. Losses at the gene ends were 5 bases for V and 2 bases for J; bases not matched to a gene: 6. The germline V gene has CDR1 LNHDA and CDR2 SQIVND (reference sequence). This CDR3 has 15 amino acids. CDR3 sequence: CASSWGQGGQETQYF. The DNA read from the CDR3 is TGTGCCAGTAGTTGGGGACAGGGAGGTCAAGAGACC.

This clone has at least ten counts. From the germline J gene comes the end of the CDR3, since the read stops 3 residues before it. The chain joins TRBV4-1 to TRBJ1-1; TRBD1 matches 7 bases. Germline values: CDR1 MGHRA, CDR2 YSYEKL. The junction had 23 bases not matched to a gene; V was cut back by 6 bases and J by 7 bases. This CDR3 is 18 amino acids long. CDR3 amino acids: CASSPQGLEKVGRVEAFF. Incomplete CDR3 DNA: TGCGCCAGCAGTCCACAGGGGTTAGAGAAGGTAGGCCGAGTTGAA.

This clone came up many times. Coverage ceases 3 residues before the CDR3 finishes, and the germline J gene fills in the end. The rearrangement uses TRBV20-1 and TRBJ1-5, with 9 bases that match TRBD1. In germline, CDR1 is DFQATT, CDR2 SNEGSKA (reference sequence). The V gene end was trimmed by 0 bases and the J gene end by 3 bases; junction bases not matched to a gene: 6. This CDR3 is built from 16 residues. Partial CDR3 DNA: TGCAGTGCTAGAGATGTTGGGACAGGGTACAATCAGCCC. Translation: CSARDVGTGYNQP. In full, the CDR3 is CSARDVGTGYNQPQHF.

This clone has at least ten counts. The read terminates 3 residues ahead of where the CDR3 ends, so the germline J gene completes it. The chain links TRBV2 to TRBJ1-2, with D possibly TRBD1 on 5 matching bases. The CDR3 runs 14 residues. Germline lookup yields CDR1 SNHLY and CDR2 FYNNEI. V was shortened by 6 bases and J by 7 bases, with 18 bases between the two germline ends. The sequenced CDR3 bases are TGTGCCAGCAGATCCTCTCGGGGGGTGGGTGGC. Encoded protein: CASRSSRGVGG. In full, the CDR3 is CASRSSRGVGGYTF.

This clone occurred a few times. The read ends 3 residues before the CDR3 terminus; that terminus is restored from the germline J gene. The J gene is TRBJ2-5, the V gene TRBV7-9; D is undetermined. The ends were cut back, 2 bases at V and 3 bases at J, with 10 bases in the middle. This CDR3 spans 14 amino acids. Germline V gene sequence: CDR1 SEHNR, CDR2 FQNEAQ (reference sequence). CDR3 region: CASSLRIREETQYF. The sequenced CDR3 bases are TGTGCCAGCAGCTTAAGAATTCGGGAAGAGACC.